This TCR beta chain was captured by sequencing in a study of shared clonotypes between healthy human individuals. Turning to the study itself: Serving as donors were a couple of women and a few men, whose ages spanned 18 to 49.

Sequencing used immunoSEQ multiplex PCR; TCRdb keeps in-frame clones, though not all of them. In the table there are approximately 350,000 clones, less than 85% of which are singletons. For this clone: Its matching antigen is unknown.

The CDR3 is 15 amino acids. The V gene end was trimmed by 2 bases and the J gene end by 4 bases; junction bases not matched to a gene: 6. Per the germline V gene, CDR1 is SGHRS and CDR2 is YFSETQ. Broader study findings: With few donors, the genetic and exposure-history diversity represented was limited.

The V gene is TRBV5-1, the J gene TRBJ2-1; 7 bases line up with TRBD2. Sequencing was performed on memory CD4+ T cells sorted from blood. The subset was: CD45RA-negative fraction. This TCR was recovered from a man aged 25 to 40 in good health. The CDR3 is CASSLAGREYNEQFF. The CDR3 nucleotides are TGCGCCAGCAGCTTAGCCGGGCGGGAGTACAATGAGCAGTTCTTC.